This TCR beta chain is drawn from a study of T cells in Graves' hyperthyroidism and ophthalmopathy. Study-level results: Through a model of 13 V-J features, ophthalmopathy was separated from stable hyperthyroidism.

Amplification of TCR beta CDR3 regions used RNA as the template. First-round RT-PCR of the TCR CDR3 relied on the HTBI primer set. Each CDR3 protein gets one entry after TCRdb re-called the multiplex PCR reads with MiXCR. The table lists approximately 610,000 distinct CDR3 sequences, 14% to 15% of them singletons, with 4.3% in the top ten. Enrolled ophthalmopathy patients presented with a Clinical Activity Score of at least 3, a NOSPECS grade of at least 4, and disease duration under 3 months. Points on this clonotype: Its target is unknown. A read error is possible here, since a much larger clone lies one base away.

Sequenced material: blood. This sequence originates from a woman aged 40 to 49 with Graves' ophthalmopathy.

This chain's CDR3 is CAGSQGGAGENEQYF. CDR3 in DNA: TGTGCCGGCAGCCAAGGAGGGGCAGGGGAGAACGAGCAGTACTTC. This sequence joins TRBV3-1 and TRBJ2-7; D tentatively fits TRBD1 or TRBD2 (6 bases each). The CDR3 is 15 amino acids. The V gene's germline CDR1 is LGHDT and CDR2 YNNKEL (reference sequence).